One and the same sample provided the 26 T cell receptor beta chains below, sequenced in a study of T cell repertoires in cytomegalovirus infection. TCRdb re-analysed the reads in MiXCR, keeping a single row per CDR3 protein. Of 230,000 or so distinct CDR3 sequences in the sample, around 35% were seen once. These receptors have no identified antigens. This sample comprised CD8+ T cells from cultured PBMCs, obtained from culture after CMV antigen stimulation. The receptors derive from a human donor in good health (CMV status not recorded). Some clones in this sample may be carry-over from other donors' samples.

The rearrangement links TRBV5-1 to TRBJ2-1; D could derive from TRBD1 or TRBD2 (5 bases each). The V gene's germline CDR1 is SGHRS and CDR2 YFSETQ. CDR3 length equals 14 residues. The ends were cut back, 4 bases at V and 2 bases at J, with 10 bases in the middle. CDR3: CASSLRGAYNEQFF. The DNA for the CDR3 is TGCGCCAGCAGCCTAAGAGGGGCCTACAATGAGCAGTTCTTC. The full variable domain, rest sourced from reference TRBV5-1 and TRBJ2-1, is KAGVTQTPRYLIKTRGQQVTLSCSPISGHRSVSWYQQTPGQGLQFLFEYFSETQRNKGNFPGRFSGRQFSNSRSEMNVSTLELGDSALYLCASSLRGAYNEQFFGPGTRLTVL.

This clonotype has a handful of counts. CDR3 loop: CASSLRHNQPQHF. Here the CDR3 DNA reads TGTGCCAGCAGCTTGAGACACAATCAGCCCCAGCATTTT. The V and J genes are TRBV7-2 and TRBJ1-5; D remains unclear. The V gene lost 3 bases and the J gene lost 3 bases, with 6 bases spanning the gap. This CDR3 contains 13 residues. Germline CDR1 is SGHTA and CDR2 is FQGNSA.

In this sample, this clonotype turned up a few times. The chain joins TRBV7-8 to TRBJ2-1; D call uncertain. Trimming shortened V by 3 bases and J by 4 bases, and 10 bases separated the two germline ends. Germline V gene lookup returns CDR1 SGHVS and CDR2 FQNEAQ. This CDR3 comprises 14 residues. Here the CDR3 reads CASSFWTEYNEQFF. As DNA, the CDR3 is TGTGCCAGCAGCTTCTGGACGGAATACAATGAGCAGTTCTTC.

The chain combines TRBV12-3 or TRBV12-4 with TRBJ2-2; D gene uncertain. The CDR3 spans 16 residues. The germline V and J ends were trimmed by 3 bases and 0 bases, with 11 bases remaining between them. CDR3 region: CASSLKGFANTGELFF. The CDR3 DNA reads TGTGCCAGCAGTTTGAAGGGTTTCGCGAACACCGGGGAGCTGTTTTTT.

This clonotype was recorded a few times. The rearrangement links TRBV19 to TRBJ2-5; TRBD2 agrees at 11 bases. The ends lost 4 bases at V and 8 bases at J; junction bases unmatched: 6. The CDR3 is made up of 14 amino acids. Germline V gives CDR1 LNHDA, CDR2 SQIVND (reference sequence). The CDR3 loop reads CASSTTSGAVTQYF. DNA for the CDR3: TGTGCCAGTAGTACGACTAGCGGGGCTGTAACCCAGTACTTC.

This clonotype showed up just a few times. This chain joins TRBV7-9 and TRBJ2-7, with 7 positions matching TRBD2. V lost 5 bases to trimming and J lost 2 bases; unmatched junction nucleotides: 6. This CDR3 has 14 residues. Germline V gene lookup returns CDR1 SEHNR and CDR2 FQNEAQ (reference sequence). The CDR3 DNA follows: TGTGCCAGCAGCGCCCCCGGGACTACCTACGAGCAGTACTTC. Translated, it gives CASSAPGTTYEQYF.

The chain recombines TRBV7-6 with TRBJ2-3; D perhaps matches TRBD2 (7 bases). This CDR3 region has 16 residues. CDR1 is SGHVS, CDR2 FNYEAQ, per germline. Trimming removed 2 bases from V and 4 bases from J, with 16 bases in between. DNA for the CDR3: TGTGCCAGCAGCTTAAGTCCGGGGGGCAGCGCAGATACGCAGTATTTT. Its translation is CASSLSPGGSADTQYF.

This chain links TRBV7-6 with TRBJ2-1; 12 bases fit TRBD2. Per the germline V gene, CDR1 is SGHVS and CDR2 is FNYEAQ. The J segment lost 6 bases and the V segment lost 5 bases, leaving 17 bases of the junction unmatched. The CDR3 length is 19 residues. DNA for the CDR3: TGTGCCAGCAGCACCATTTCTAGCGGGAGGGCCCGGGGTGGCAATGAGCAGTTCTTC. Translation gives CASSTISSGRARGGNEQFF. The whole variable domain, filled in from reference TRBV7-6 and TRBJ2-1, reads GAGVSQSPRYKVTKRGQDVALRCDPISGHVSLYWYRQALGQGPEFLTYFNYEAQQDKSGLPNDRFSAERPEGSISTLTIQRTEQRDSAMYRCASSTISSGRARGGNEQFFGPGTRLTVL.

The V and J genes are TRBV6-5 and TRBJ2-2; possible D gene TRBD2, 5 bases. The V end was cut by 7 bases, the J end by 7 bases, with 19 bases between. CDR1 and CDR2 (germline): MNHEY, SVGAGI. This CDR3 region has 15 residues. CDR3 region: CASTTQEDLVGELFF. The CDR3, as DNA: TGTGCCAGCACCACGCAGGAGGATCTGGTCGGGGAGCTGTTTTTT.

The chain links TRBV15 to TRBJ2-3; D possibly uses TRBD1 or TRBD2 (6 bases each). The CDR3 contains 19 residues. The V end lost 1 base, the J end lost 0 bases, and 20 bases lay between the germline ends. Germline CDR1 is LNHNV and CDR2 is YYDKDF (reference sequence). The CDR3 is CATSRVRGPAVRSTDTQYF. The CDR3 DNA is TGTGCCACCAGCAGAGTCCGGGGGCCGGCGGTTAGGAGCACAGATACGCAGTATTTT. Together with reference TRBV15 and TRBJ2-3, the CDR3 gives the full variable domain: DAMVIQNPRYQVTQFGKPVTLSCSQTLNHNVMYWYQQKSSQAPKLLFHYYDKDFNNEADTPDNFQSRRPNTSFCFLDIRSPGLGDTAMYLCATSRVRGPAVRSTDTQYFGPGTRLTVL.

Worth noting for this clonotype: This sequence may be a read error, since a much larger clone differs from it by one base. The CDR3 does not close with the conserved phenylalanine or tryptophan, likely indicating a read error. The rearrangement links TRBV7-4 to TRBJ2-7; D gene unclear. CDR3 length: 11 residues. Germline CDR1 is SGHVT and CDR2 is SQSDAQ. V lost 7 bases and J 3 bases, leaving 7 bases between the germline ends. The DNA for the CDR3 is TGTGCCAGCACCCTTGGCTACGAGCAGTACTCC. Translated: CASTLGYEQYS.

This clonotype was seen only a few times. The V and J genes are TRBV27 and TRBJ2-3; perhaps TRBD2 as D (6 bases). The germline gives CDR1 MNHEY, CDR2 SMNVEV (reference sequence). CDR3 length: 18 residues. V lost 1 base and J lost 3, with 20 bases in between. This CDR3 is CASSLWFRRDFRTDTQYF. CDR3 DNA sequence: TGTGCCAGCAGTTTATGGTTCAGGAGGGACTTTCGGACAGATACGCAGTATTTT.

CDR3 coding DNA: TGTGCCAGCAGCTTCCCCCGGGGCACAGATACGCAGTATTTT. This gives the protein CASSFPRGTDTQYF. The V call is TRBV7-8, the J call TRBJ2-3; D remains ambiguous. The ends were cut back, 3 bases at V and 1 base at J, with 8 bases in the middle. The CDR3 runs 14 residues. The germline CDR1 and CDR2 sequences are SGHVS and FQNEAQ.

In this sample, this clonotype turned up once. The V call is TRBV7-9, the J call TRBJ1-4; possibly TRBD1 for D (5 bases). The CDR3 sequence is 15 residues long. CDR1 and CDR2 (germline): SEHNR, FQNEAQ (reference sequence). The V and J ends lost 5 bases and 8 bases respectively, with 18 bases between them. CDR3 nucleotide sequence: TGTGCCAGCAGCCCCCCGGGACCGAGTGGCGAAAAACTGTTTTTT. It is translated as CASSPPGPSGEKLFF.

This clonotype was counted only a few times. The CDR3 region is CASSLSREDPGPNEKLFF. CDR3 bases: TGTGCCAGCAGCTTAAGCCGGGAAGACCCTGGGCCTAATGAAAAACTGTTTTTT. The chain combines TRBV7-9 with TRBJ1-4; D is undetermined. The V end was cut by 2 bases, the J end by 3 bases, with 19 bases between. CDR1 is SEHNR, CDR2 FQNEAQ, per germline (reference sequence). This CDR3 comprises 18 residues.

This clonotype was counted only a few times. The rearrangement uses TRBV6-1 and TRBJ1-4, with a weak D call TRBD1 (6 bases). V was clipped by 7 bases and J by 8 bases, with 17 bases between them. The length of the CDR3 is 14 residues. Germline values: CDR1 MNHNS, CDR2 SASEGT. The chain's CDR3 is CASMTGRPSEKLFF. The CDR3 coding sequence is TGTGCCAGCATGACAGGACGCCCCAGCGAAAAACTGTTTTTT.

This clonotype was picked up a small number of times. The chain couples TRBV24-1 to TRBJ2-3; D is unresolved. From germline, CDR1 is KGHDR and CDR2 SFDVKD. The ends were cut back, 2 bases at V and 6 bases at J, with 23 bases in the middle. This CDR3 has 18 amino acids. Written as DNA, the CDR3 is TGTGCCACCAGTGATTCCGGACGGAAAAAGGAAATGGGGGATACGCAGTATTTT. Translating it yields CATSDSGRKKEMGDTQYF.

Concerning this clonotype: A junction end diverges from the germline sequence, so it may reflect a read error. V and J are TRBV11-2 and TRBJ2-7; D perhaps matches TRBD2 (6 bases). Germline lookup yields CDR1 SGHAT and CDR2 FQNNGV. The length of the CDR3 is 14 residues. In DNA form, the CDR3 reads TGTGCCAGCATCTTAGAGGAGGGGTTCTACGAGCAGTACTTC. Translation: CASILEEGFYEQYF.

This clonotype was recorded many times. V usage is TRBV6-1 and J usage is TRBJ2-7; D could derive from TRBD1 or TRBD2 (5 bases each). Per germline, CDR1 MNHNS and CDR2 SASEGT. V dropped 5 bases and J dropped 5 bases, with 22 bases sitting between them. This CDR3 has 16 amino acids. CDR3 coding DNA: TGTGCCAGCAGTCAGACACTACCCAGGTGGGACGACGAGCAGTACTTC. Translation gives CASSQTLPRWDDEQYF.

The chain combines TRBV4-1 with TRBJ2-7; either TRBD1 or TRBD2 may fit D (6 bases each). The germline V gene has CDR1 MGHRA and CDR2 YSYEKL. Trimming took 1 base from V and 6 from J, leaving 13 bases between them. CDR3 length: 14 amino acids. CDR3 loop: CASSQGQGRTEQYF. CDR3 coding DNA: TGCGCCAGCAGCCAAGGTCAGGGGAGGACCGAGCAGTACTTC.

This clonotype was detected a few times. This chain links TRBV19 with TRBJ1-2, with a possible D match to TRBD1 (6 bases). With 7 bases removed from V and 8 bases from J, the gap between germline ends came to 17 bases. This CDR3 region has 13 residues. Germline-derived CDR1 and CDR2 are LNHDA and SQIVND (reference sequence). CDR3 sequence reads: CASISSGAQGYTF. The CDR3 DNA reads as TGTGCCAGTATTTCGTCAGGGGCACAGGGCTACACCTTC.

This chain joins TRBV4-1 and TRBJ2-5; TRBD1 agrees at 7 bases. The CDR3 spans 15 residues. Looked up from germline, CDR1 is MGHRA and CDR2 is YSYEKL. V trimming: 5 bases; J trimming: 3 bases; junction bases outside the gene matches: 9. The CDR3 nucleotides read TGCGCCAGCAGCTACGCCGACAGGGAAAAAGAGACCCAGTACTTC. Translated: CASSYADREKETQYF.

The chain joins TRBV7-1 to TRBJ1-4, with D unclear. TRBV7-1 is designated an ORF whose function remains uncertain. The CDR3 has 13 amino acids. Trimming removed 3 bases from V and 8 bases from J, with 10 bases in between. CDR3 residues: CASSSAGWEKLFF. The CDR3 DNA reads TGTGCCAGCAGCTCGGCAGGCTGGGAAAAACTGTTTTTT.

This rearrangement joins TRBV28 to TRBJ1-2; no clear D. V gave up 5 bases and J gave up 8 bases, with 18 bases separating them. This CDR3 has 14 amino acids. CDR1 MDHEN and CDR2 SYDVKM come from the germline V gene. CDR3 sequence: CASSIPILSQGYTF. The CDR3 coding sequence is TGTGCCAGCAGTATCCCCATCCTCTCTCAAGGCTACACCTTC.

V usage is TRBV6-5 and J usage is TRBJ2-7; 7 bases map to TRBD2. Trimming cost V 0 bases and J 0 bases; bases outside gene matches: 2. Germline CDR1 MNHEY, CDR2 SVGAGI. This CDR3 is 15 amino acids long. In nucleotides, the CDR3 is TGTGCCAGCAGTTACTCGGGGGGGTTCTCCTACGAGCAGTACTTC. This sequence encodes CASSYSGGFSYEQYF.

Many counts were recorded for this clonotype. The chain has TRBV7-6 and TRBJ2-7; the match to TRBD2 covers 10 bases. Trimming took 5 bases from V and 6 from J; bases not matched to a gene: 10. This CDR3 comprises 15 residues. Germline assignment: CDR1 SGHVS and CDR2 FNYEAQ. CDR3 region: CASSPRASGSFEQYF. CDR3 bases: TGTGCCAGCAGCCCTCGTGCTAGCGGGAGCTTCGAGCAGTACTTC.